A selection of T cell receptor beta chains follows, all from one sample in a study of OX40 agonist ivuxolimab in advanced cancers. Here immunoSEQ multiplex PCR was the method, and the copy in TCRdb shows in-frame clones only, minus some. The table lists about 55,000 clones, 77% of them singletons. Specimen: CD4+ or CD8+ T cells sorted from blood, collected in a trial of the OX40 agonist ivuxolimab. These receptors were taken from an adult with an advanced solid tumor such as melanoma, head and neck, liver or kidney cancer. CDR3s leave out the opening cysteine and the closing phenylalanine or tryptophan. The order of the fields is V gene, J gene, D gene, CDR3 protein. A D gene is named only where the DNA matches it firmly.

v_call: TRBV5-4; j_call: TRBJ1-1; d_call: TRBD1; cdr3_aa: ASSSLQGAQGAEAF
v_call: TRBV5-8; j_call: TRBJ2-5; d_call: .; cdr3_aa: ASSLHRMRETQY
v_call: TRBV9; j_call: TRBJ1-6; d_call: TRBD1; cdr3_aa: ASSVGTAGWNSPLH
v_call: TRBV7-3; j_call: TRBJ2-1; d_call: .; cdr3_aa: ASSQDGAYNEQF
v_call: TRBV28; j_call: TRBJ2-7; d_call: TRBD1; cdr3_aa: ASSPQGGSNYEQY
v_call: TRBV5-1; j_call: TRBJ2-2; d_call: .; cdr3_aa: ASSLDGSGTGELF
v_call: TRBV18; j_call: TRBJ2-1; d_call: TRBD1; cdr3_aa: ASSPPLRDRVRNEQF
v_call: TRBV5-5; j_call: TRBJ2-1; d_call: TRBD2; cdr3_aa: ASRYGLAGGPDDNEQF
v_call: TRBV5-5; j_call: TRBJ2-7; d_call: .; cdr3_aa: ASSFLQGGTYEQY
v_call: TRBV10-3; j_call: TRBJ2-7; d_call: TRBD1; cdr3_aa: AISAVLGQEFTYEQY
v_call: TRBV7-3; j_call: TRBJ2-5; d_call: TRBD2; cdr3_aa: ASSPFGGSGETQY
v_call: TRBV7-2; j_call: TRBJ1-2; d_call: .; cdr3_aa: ASSSRGTYYGYT
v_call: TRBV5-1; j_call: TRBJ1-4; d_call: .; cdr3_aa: ASSPDRFGEKLF
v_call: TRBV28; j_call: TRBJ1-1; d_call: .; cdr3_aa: ASSRAGGLRAEAF
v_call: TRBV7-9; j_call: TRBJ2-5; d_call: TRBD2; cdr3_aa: ASVPTSGETQY
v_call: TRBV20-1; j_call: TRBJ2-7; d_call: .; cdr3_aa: SARYAGLKY